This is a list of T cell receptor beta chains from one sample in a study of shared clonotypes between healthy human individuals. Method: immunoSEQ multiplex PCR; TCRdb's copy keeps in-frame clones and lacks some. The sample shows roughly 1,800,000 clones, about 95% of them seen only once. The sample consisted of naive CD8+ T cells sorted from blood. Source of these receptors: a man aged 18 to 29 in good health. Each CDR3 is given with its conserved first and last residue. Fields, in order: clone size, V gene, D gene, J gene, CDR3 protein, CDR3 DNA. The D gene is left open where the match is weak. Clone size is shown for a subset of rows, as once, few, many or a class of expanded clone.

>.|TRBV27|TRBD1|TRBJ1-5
CASKGGDQPQHF
TGTGCCAGCAAAGGGGGCGATCAGCCCCAGCATTTT
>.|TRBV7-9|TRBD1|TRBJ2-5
CASSLARTGRETQYF
TGTGCCAGCAGCTTAGCGCGGACAGGGCGAGAGACCCAGTACTTC
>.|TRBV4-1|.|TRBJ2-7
CASSQVSTHEQYF
TGCGCCAGCAGCCAAGTATCCACCCACGAGCAGTACTTC
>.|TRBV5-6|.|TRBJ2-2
CASSLWGAGELFF
TGTGCCAGCAGCCTCTGGGGGGCCGGGGAGCTGTTTTTT
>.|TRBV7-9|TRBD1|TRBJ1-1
CASSTGQGATEAFF
TGTGCCAGCAGCACAGGACAGGGGGCCACTGAAGCTTTCTTT
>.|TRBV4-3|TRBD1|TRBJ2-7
CASSQGDSPSYEQYF
TGCGCCAGCAGCCAAGGGGACAGTCCCTCCTACGAGCAGTACTTC
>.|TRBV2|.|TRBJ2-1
CASSGRNVSNEQFF
TGTGCCAGCAGCGGTCGGAACGTAAGTAATGAGCAGTTCTTC
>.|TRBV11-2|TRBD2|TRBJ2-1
CASSDPSGGYNEQFF
TGTGCCAGCAGCGACCCTAGCGGGGGCTACAATGAGCAGTTCTTC
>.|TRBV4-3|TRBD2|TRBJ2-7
CASSQGPPTSGLNYEQYF
TGCGCCAGCAGCCAGGGCCCTCCTACTAGCGGGTTAAACTACGAGCAGTACTTC
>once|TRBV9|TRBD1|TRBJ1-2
CASRYSGGLIGYTF
TGTGCCAGCAGGTACTCAGGGGGCCTCATCGGCTACACCTTC
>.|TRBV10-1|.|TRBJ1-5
CASSGTSTDPNQPQHF
TGCGCCAGCAGTGGAACCTCGACAGATCCCAATCAGCCCCAGCATTTT
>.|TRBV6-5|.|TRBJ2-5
CASSPSLYQETQYF
TGTGCCAGCAGTCCTTCCTTGTACCAAGAGACCCAGTACTTC
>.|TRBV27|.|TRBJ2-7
CASSLSAKYEQYF
TGTGCCAGCAGTTTATCGGCCAAGTACGAGCAGTACTTC
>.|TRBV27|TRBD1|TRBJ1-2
CASTADRGSANYGYTF
TGTGCCAGCACGGCGGACAGGGGGTCGGCTAACTATGGCTACACCTTC
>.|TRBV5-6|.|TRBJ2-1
CASSSDSLYPQFF
TGTGCCAGCAGCTCGGACAGTCTGTACCCTCAGTTCTTC
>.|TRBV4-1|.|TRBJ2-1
CASSLTTPSSYNEQFF
TGCGCCAGCAGCCTCACGACACCTAGCTCCTACAATGAGCAGTTCTTC
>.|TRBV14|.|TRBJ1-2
CASSQAGHGYTF
TGTGCCAGCAGCCAAGCAGGGCATGGCTACACCTTC
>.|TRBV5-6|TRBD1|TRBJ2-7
CASSSIGQGRYEQYF
TGTGCCAGCAGCTCAATTGGACAGGGTCGATACGAGCAGTACTTC
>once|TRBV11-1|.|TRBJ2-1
CASSLVGHLYNEQFF
TGTGCCAGCAGCTTAGTGGGACATCTGTACAATGAGCAGTTCTTC
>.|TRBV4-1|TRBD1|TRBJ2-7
CASSGRQGYEQYF
TGCGCCAGCAGCGGCCGACAGGGCTACGAGCAGTACTTC
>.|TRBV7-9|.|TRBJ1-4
CASSWLGEKLFF
TGTGCCAGCAGTTGGTTGGGTGAAAAACTGTTTTTT
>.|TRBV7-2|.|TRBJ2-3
CASSLMGADTQYF
TGTGCCAGCAGCTTAATGGGGGCGGATACGCAGTATTTT
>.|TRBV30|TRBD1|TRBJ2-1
CAWSRDRAGNEQFF
TGTGCCTGGAGTAGGGACAGGGCCGGGAATGAGCAGTTCTTC
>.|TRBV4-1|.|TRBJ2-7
CASSQAPDRSYEQYF
TGCGCCAGCAGCCAAGCCCCAGACCGCTCCTACGAGCAGTACTTC
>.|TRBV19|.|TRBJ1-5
CASTNFGGEPQHF
TGTGCCAGTACCAACTTCGGGGGGGAGCCCCAGCATTTT
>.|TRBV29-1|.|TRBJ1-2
CSVDDVHSYGYTF
TGCAGCGTTGATGACGTCCACTCCTATGGCTACACCTTC
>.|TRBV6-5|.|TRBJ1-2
CASSYSRGRGYTF
TGTGCCAGCAGTTACTCAAGGGGTCGGGGCTACACCTTC
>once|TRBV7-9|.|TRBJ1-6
CASSPGGQEGGDSPLHF
TGTGCCAGCAGCCCGGGCGGGCAAGAGGGAGGGGATTCACCCCTCCACTTT
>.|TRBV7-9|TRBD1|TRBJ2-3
CASSLGTVSTDTQYF
TGTGCCAGCAGCCTAGGGACAGTGAGCACAGATACGCAGTATTTT